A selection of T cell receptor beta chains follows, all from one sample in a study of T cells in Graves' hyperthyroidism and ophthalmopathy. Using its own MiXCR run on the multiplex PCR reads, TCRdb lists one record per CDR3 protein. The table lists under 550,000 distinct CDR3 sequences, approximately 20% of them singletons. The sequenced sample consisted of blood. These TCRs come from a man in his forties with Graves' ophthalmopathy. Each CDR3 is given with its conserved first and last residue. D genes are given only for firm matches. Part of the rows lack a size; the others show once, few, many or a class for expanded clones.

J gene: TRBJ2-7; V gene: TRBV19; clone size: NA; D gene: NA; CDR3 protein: CASSISGLSYEQYF
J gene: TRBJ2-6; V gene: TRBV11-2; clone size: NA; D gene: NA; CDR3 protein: CASSSYRVSSGANVLTF
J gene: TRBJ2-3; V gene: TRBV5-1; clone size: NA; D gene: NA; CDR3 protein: CASCLGQSTDTQYF
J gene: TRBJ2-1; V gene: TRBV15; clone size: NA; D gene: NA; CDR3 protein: CATSREYGSDNEQFF
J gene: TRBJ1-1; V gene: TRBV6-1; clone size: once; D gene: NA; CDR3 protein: CASSQVDRWHITTEAFF
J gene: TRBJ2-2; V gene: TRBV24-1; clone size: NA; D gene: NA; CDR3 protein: CATSPRGGPGELFF
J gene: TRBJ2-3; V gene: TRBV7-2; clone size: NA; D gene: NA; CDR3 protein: CASSWADVQTDTQYF
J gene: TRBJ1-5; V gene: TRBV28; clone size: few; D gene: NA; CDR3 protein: CASSFGPQRGNQPQHF
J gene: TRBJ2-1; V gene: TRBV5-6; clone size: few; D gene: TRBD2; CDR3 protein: CASSPIAGSSSYNEQFF
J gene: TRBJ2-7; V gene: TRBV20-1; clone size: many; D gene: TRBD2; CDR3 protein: CSARDAGGANYEQYF
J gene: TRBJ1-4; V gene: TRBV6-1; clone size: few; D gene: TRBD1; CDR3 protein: CASTRTGPNEKLFF
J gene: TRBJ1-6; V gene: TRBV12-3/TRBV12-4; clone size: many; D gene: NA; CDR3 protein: CASSFMRSNSPLHF
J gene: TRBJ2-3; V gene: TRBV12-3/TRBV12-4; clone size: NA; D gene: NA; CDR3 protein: CASSSGYGTDTQYF
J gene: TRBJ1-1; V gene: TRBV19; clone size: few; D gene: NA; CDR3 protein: CASSTGVGGMNTEAFF
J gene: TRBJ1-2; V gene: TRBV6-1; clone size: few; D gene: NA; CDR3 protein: CASSSPVVQYGYTF
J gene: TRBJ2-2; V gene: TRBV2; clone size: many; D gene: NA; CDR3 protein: CASSPQGRELFF
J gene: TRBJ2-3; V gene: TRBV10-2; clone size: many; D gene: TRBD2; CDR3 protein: CASRAPSGGADTQYF
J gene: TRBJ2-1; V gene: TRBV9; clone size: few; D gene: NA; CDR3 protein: CASSVDLSSVNEQFF
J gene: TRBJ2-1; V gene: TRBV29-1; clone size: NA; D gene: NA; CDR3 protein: CSVVGGDSYNEQFF
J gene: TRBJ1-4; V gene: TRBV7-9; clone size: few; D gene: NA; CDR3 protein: CASSSHSILDEKLFF
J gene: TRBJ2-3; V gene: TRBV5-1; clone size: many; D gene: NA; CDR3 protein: CASSVGGGDTQYF
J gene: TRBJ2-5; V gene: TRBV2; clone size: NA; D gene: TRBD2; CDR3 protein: CASSEGTSGVLRYF
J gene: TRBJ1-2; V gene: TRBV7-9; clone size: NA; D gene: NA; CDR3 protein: CASSFNLQQGYGYTF
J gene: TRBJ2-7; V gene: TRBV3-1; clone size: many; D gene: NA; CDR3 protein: CASSPHQGYEQYF
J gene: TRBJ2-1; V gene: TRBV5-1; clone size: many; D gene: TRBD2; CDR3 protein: CASSFLLKRGGNEQFF
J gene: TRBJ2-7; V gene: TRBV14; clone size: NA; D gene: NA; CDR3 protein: CASSQEGALGEQYF
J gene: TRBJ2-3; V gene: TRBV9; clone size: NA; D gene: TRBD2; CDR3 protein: CASSASGVGDTQYF
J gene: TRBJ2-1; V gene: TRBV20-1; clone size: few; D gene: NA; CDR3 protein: CSAIWDDSRGSYNEQFF
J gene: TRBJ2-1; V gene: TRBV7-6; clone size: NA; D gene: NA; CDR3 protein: CASRHRDTEQFF
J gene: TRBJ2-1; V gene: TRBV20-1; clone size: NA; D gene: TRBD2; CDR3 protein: CSARPPSGSYNEQFF
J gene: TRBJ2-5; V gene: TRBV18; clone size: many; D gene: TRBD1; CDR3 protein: CASSPPGQHQETQYF
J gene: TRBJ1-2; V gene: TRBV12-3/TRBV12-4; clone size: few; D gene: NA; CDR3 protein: CASSKGKYGYTF
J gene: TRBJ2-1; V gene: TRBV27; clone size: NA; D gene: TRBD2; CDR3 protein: CASSLRGSGRIHEQFF
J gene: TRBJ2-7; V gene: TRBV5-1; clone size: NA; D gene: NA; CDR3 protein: CASSLGDIAYEQYF
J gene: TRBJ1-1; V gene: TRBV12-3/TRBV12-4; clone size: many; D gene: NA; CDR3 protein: CASSPWGTEAFF
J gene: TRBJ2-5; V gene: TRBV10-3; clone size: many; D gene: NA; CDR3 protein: CAISESKGSGETQYF
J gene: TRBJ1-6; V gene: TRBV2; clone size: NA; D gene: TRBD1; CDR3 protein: CASSTKRTGNYNSPLHF
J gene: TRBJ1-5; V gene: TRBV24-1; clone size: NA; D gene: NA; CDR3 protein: CATSAGGMGPQHF
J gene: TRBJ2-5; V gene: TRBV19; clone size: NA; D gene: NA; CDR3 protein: CASSIRGRQETQYF